The clone carrying this T cell receptor (beta chain) turned up a few times. V dropped 5 bases and J dropped 2; count of bases not matched to a gene: 5. CDR3 length: 15 amino acids. Germline V gives CDR1 SGHVS, CDR2 FQNEAQ. From RNA transcripts, TCR beta CDR3 regions were amplified. The TCR CDR3 first-round RT-PCR relied on the HTBI primer set. MiXCR, applied by TCRdb to the multiplex PCR reads, yields one record per CDR3 protein. The data contain around 350,000 distinct CDR3 sequences, more than 14% of them singletons. The data stem from a study of T cells in Graves' hyperthyroidism and ophthalmopathy. In the study overall: Staff took peripheral blood when the initial diagnosis was made, before any treatment began.

The rearrangement joins TRBV7-8 to TRBJ2-1; 8 positions match TRBD1. Source material: blood. This receptor was taken from a woman aged 25 to 39 with Graves' ophthalmopathy. CDR3 in amino acids: CASSVRTGTYNEQFF. Here the CDR3 DNA reads TGTGCCAGCAGCGTAAGGACAGGGACCTACAATGAGCAGTTCTTC.